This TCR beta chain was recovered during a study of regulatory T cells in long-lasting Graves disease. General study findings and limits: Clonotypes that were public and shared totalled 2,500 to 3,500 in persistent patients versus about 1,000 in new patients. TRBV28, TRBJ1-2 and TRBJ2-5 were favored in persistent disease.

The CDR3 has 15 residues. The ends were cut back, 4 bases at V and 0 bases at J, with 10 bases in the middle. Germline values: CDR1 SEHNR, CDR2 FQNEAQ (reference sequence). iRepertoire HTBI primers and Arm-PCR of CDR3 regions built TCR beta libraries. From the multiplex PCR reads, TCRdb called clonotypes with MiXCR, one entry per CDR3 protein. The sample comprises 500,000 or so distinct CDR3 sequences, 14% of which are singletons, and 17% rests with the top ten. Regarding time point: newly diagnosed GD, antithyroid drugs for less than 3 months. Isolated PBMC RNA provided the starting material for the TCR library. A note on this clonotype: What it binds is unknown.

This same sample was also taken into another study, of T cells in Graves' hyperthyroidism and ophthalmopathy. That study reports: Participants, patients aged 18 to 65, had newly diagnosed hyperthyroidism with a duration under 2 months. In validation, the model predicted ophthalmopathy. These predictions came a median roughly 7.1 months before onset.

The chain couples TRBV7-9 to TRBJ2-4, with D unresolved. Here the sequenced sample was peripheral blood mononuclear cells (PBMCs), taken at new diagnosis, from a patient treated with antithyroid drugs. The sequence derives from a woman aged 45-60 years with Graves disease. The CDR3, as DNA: TGTGCCAGCAGCTCCCACGTCCTAGCCAAAAACATTCAGTACTTC. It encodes CASSSHVLAKNIQYF.